Listed here are 20 T cell receptor beta chains from one sample, sequenced in a study of follicular helper T cells after annual influenza vaccination. Sequencing was performed with immunoSEQ multiplex PCR; in TCRdb, only in-frame clones are kept and a portion is missing. The profile shows thousands of clones, around four fifths of them singletons. Time point of the sample: 2014-2015 season, 7 days after vaccination. Sequenced here: CXCR5+ CD38- circulating T follicular helper cells from blood, sampled 7 days after influenza vaccination. Sample subset: circulating Tfh, non-naive CD4+CXCR5+PD-1+ (ICOS+CD38+ or ICOS-CD38-). The origin of the receptors is an adult who received the influenza vaccine.

This sequence joins TRBV7-2 and TRBJ2-1; the D gene is possibly TRBD2 (7 bases). CDR3 length equals 16 residues. CDR1 is SGHTA, CDR2 FQGNSA, per germline. V dropped 5 bases and J dropped 4 bases, with 18 bases sitting between them. CDR3 protein: CASSLLGGGLYNEQFF. The CDR3 DNA reads as TGTGCCAGCAGCCTCCTGGGGGGGGGCCTTTACAATGAGCAGTTCTTC.

The chain is built from TRBV18 and TRBJ1-1, with 11 positions matching TRBD1. Germline CDR1 KGHSH, CDR2 LQKENI. The CDR3 consists of 16 residues. J gave up 5 bases and V 2 bases, and 7 bases lay outside the gene matches. The CDR3 nucleotides read TGTGCCAGCTCACCAGGTCGGACAGGGGGCGCAACTGAAGCTTTCTTT. It specifies CASSPGRTGGATEAFF.

This clone was recorded once. The V and J genes are TRBV7-9 and TRBJ2-7, with D uncertain. Germline loops: CDR1 SEHNR, CDR2 FQNEAQ (reference sequence). V shed 2 bases and J shed 7 bases, with 12 bases lying between them. The CDR3 contains 13 residues. CDR3 amino acids: CASSLTQLQEQYF. The CDR3 region has the DNA TGTGCCAGCAGCTTAACACAGCTTCAAGAGCAGTACTTC.

The DNA of the CDR3 is TGTGCCAGCAGGGCACCCGGGACAGGGGTTTCACCCCTCCACTTT. Residues: CASRAPGTGVSPLHF. The V and J genes are TRBV2 and TRBJ1-6; 10 nucleotides match TRBD1. Per the germline V gene, CDR1 is SNHLY and CDR2 is FYNNEI. V dropped 6 bases and J dropped 9; count of bases not matched to a gene: 8. The CDR3 is 15 residues long.

J is TRBJ2-5 and V is TRBV6-1, with D tentatively TRBD2 (5 bases). The germline V gene encodes CDR1 MNHNS and CDR2 SASEGT. The CDR3 sequence is 17 residues long. V lost 3 bases to trimming and J lost 4 bases, with 21 bases between them. The CDR3 reads CASSDPWRSDALETQYF. The CDR3 nucleotides read TGTGCCAGCAGTGACCCTTGGAGGTCAGACGCCCTAGAGACCCAGTACTTC.

The rearrangement uses TRBV5-1 and TRBJ1-1, with TRBD1 as a possible D gene (6 bases). V gave up 2 bases and J gave up 5 bases, with 19 bases separating them. The CDR3 runs to 16 residues. Looked up from germline, CDR1 is SGHRS and CDR2 is YFSETQ. As DNA, the CDR3 is TGCGCCAGCAGCTTTTTGCAGGGACCCACAGGGACTGAAGCTTTCTTT. Translation: CASSFLQGPTGTEAFF.

CDR3 nucleotides: TGTGCCAGCAGCTTAGGGACAGGCCGTTACAATGAGCAGTTCTTC. Translating it yields CASSLGTGRYNEQFF. The gene calls are TRBV7-9 and TRBJ2-1; 7 nucleotides agree with TRBD1. Germline V gives CDR1 SEHNR, CDR2 FQNEAQ (reference sequence). The length of the CDR3 is 15 residues. Trimming at V came to 1 base and at J to 4 bases, leaving 4 bases not matched to a gene.

The rearrangement links TRBV6-4 to TRBJ2-1, with D hard to call. The CDR3 runs 13 residues. The ends were cut back, 0 bases at V and 2 bases at J, with 2 bases in the middle. CDR1 and CDR2 (germline): MRHNA, SNTAGT. The CDR3, as DNA: TGTGCCAGCAGTGACTCAGCCTACAATGAGCAGTTCTTC. Translation gives CASSDSAYNEQFF.

Only a few counts were recorded for this clone. The J gene is TRBJ2-7, the V gene TRBV28; TRBD2 matches at 12 bases. The V gene's germline CDR1 is MDHEN and CDR2 SYDVKM. The CDR3 length is 15 residues. V dropped 2 bases and J dropped 6; count of bases not matched to a gene: 5. CDR3 sequence (DNA): TGTGCCAGCAGTTTAAGACTAGCGGGGGTCGGCGAGCAGTACTTC. Translation: CASSLRLAGVGEQYF.

The chain carries TRBV7-9 and TRBJ2-5; a possible D gene is TRBD1 (6 bases). The CDR3 length is 11 residues. CDR1 SEHNR and CDR2 FQNEAQ come from the germline V gene (reference sequence). The V gene lost 11 bases and the J gene lost 2 bases, with 9 bases spanning the gap. This CDR3 is CARQVQETQYF. CDR3 DNA: TGTGCCCGACAGGTGCAAGAGACCCAGTACTTC.

The genes are TRBV18 and TRBJ2-7; TRBD1 might be the D (5 bases). Trimming shortened V by 0 bases and J by 4 bases, and 13 bases separated the two germline ends. The germline V gene has CDR1 KGHSH and CDR2 LQKENI. The CDR3 runs 15 residues. In DNA, the CDR3 is TGTGCCAGCTCACCACCGAACCCAGGGCGGTACGAGCAGTACTTC. As protein: CASSPPNPGRYEQYF.

This clone was counted between two and nine times. The chain recombines TRBV4-2 with TRBJ2-7, with TRBD1 as a possible D gene (5 bases). Between the trimmed V and J ends, which lost 2 bases and 2 bases, there was a span of 10 bases. The CDR3 sequence is 14 residues long. Per germline, CDR1 LGHNA and CDR2 YNFKEQ. The CDR3 DNA reads as TGTGCCAGCAGCCAAAGACCGGACACCTACGAGCAGTACTTC. It codes for CASSQRPDTYEQYF.

This clone has a handful of counts. The V call is TRBV7-3, the J call TRBJ1-2; a possible D gene is TRBD1 (5 bases). V lost 4 bases and J lost 7, with 16 bases in between. CDR3 length: 14 residues. CDR1 SGHTA and CDR2 FQGTGA come from the germline V gene. CDR3 DNA sequence: TGTGCCAGCAGCTCACTTACGGGGGTTTCTGGCTACACCTTC. Translation gives CASSSLTGVSGYTF.

This clone occurred a few times. This sequence joins TRBV7-2 and TRBJ1-5, with D perhaps matching TRBD1 (5 bases). The germline gives CDR1 SGHTA, CDR2 FQGNSA. This CDR3 spans 13 amino acids. Trimming cost V 5 bases and J 6 bases, with 11 bases left between them. CDR3 in amino acids: CASSPGGGQPQHF. CDR3 DNA sequence: TGTGCCAGCAGCCCAGGCGGGGGTCAGCCCCAGCATTTT.

This rearrangement joins TRBV2 to TRBJ1-2; tentative D call: TRBD1 (6 bases). CDR1 is SNHLY, CDR2 FYNNEI, per germline. The ends were cut back, 2 bases at V and 2 bases at J, with 6 bases in the middle. The CDR3 extends over 13 amino acids. The CDR3 DNA reads as TGTGCCAGCAGTGAACAGGGGAACTATGGCTACACCTTC. Protein sequence: CASSEQGNYGYTF.

The chain carries TRBV20-1 and TRBJ2-7; no definite D call. The germline V gene has CDR1 DFQATT and CDR2 SNEGSKA (reference sequence). This CDR3 comprises 10 residues. Trimming left V 4 bases short and J 4 bases short, with 5 bases between. CDR3 DNA: TGCAGTGCTACCGATTACGAGCAGTACTTC. Translating gives CSATDYEQYF.

The chain employs TRBV5-1 and TRBJ1-4; D gene unclear. The CDR3 loop spans 17 amino acids. Trimming took 0 bases from V and 7 from J, leaving 19 bases between them. The germline V gene encodes CDR1 SGHRS and CDR2 YFSETQ. Here the CDR3 reads CASSLVVGGPKGEKLFF. The CDR3 bases are TGCGCCAGCAGCTTGGTCGTAGGCGGCCCAAAGGGTGAAAAACTGTTTTTT.

The rearrangement joins TRBV10-2 to TRBJ2-2, with D uncertain. V was pared by 3 bases and J by 4 bases, with 3 bases between. The CDR3 spans 12 residues. Germline CDR1 and CDR2: WSHSY and SAAADI. The CDR3 protein is CASSEVTGELFF. The CDR3 DNA reads as TGCGCCAGCAGTGAAGTCACCGGGGAGCTGTTTTTT.

The chain is built from TRBV6-6 and TRBJ1-1; the match to TRBD1 covers 7 bases. J lost 3 bases, V lost 4 bases, and 5 bases had no gene match. CDR1 MNHNY and CDR2 SVGAGI come from the germline V gene (reference sequence). This CDR3 has 14 amino acids. The CDR3 nucleotides read TGTGCCAGCAGTTTGCACGGGACAGACACTGAAGCTTTCTTT. Translation: CASSLHGTDTEAFF.

This rearrangement joins TRBV5-5 to TRBJ1-6; D is unresolved. CDR3 size: 16 residues. With 1 base removed from V and 6 bases from J, the gap between germline ends came to 14 bases. The germline V gene has CDR1 SGHKS and CDR2 YYEKEE (reference sequence). CDR3 sequence reads: CASSLLKQSGNSPLHF. For the CDR3, the DNA is TGTGCCAGCAGCTTGCTCAAGCAGTCTGGTAATTCACCCCTCCACTTT.